A few counts support the clone carrying this T cell receptor beta chain. Its antigen is not known. The sample is drawn from a study of beta chain features in type 1 diabetes. Study-level findings and limits: The study found moderately but significantly shorter TCRB CDR3s in all four CD4+ subsets of Type 1 diabetes patients. Possibly, sequencing cDNA over-represented cells that had high TCR expression levels. TCRB repertoires of naive, central memory and Treg cells appeared more similar among patients than among healthy donors. It was not settled here whether HLA type affects TCRB rearrangement.

Germline-derived CDR1 and CDR2 are SGHTA and FQGNSA. This CDR3 comprises 14 residues. Trimming left V 1 base short and J 5 bases short, with 10 bases between. The whole isolated RNA underwent reverse transcription, so sequencing captured expressed TCRB transcripts. Clones were sequenced by immunoSEQ multiplex PCR, and TCRdb holds only the in-frame ones, with some missing. The sample carries around 110,000 clones, 16% recorded once. Purity exceeded 98% in all sorted populations. This TCR came from a man aged 30 to 39 with type 1 diabetes. The specimen sequenced was central memory CD4+ T cells from blood. This chain connects TRBV7-2 to TRBJ2-3, with D unresolved. CDR3 coding DNA: TGTGCCAGCAGCTTAGGTACCAGAGGAGATACGCAGTATTTT. It specifies CASSLGTRGDTQYF.